The 27 T cell receptor beta chains in this list originate from one sample, sequenced in a study of T cells in Graves' hyperthyroidism and ophthalmopathy. Amplification of TCR beta CDR3 regions was performed using RNA transcripts as template. In the first-round RT-PCR of the TCR CDR3, the HTBI primer set was used. A single record per CDR3 protein comes from TCRdb applying MiXCR to the multiplex PCR reads. The sample lists around 300,000 distinct CDR3 sequences, about an eighth occurring once. The specimen sequenced was blood. The receptors derive from a woman between 40 and 55 years old with Graves' ophthalmopathy.

This clonotype appeared many times. The rearrangement uses TRBV2 and TRBJ2-7; unclear D gene. Germline V gene sequence: CDR1 SNHLY, CDR2 FYNNEI. The length of the CDR3 is 13 residues. V was pared by 4 bases and J by 4 bases, with 11 bases between. CDR3 amino acids: CASSVWGPYEQYF. The CDR3 nucleotides are TGTGCCAGCAGTGTCTGGGGTCCATACGAGCAGTACTTC.

This clonotype showed up many times. The V gene is TRBV28, the J gene TRBJ2-1; D ambiguous. V gave up 3 bases and J gave up 5 bases, with 8 bases separating them. The CDR3 consists of 13 residues. Germline V gives CDR1 MDHEN, CDR2 SYDVKM. The CDR3 sequence: CASSLVHNNEQFF. The CDR3 DNA reads TGTGCCAGCAGTTTGGTCCACAACAATGAGCAGTTCTTC.

This clonotype has a count of ten or more. The rearrangement links TRBV24-1 to TRBJ2-2; possible D gene TRBD1, 7 bases. This CDR3 spans 15 amino acids. V lost 3 bases and J 5 bases, leaving 12 bases between the germline ends. Germline CDR1 reads KGHDR; CDR2 reads SFDVKD. CDR3: CATSDAGQRTGELFF. CDR3 in DNA: TGTGCCACCAGTGATGCGGGACAGAGGACCGGGGAGCTGTTTTTT.

In its sample, this clonotype was seen many times. The V and J genes are TRBV27 and TRBJ1-1; D is ambiguous. The CDR3 runs to 12 residues. Per the germline V gene, CDR1 is MNHEY and CDR2 is SMNVEV (reference sequence). Trimming removed 5 bases at V and 4 bases at J, with 8 bases between. The DNA for the CDR3 is TGTGCCAGCAGTAGCATGGGCACTGAAGCTTTCTTT. Protein sequence: CASSSMGTEAFF.

This clonotype was seen a handful of times. The chain is built from TRBV27 and TRBJ1-3; D is possibly TRBD1 (5 bases). CDR3 size: 13 residues. Trimming left V 3 bases short and J 4 bases short, with 7 bases between. From germline, CDR1 is MNHEY and CDR2 SMNVEV (reference sequence). The CDR3 DNA reads TGTGCCAGCAGTTTTAGGGGAGGAAACACCATATATTTT. It specifies CASSFRGGNTIYF.

V and J are TRBV20-1 and TRBJ2-3, with TRBD2 identical over 7 bases. CDR1 is DFQATT, CDR2 SNEGSKA, per germline (reference sequence). The CDR3 is 11 amino acids. Here the CDR3 DNA reads TGCGTGGGGAGGGACACAGATACGCAGTATTTT. Translating it yields CVGRDTDTQYF.

This clonotype was found many times. The CDR3 region is CASSFAGGEGVTEAFF. The CDR3 DNA reads as TGTGCCAGCAGTTTTGCGGGGGGCGAAGGAGTGACTGAAGCTTTCTTT. This chain joins TRBV27 and TRBJ1-1; a weak D match, TRBD1 (6 bases). This CDR3 spans 16 amino acids. Germline V gene data show CDR1 as MNHEY and CDR2 as SMNVEV (reference sequence). Trimming removed 3 bases from V and 5 bases from J, with 19 bases in between.

This chain joins TRBV7-9 and TRBJ1-3, with D possibly matching TRBD1 (5 bases). In germline, CDR1 is SEHNR, CDR2 FQNEAQ (reference sequence). Trimming took 5 bases from V and 1 from J, leaving 18 bases between them. The CDR3 covers 17 residues. This CDR3 reads CASSPPWGDGSGNTIYF. The DNA for the CDR3 is TGTGCCAGCAGCCCGCCATGGGGGGATGGTTCTGGAAACACCATATATTTT.

In this sample, this clonotype turned up a few times. The chain joins TRBV30 to TRBJ1-6; TRBD1 might be the D (5 bases). V lost 8 bases and J lost 5, with 16 bases in between. Germline values: CDR1 GTSNPN, CDR2 SVGIG (reference sequence). The CDR3 sequence is 14 residues long. In DNA, the CDR3 is TGTGCCGCCCAAGGGGCGGAGAATAATTCACCCCTCCACTTT. This encodes CAAQGAENNSPLHF.

This clonotype was seen a handful of times. For the CDR3, the DNA is TGTGCCAGCAGCCTGAAGTGGGGGGGTGGGGATGAAAAACTGTTTTTT. Translated, it gives CASSLKWGGGDEKLFF. This chain joins TRBV6-1 and TRBJ1-4, with a tentative D call TRBD1 (5 bases). The germline CDR1 and CDR2 sequences are MNHNS and SASEGT. Trimming stripped 6 bases from V and 6 bases from J, with 20 bases between. The CDR3 has 16 residues.

This clonotype was seen ten or more times. The chain has TRBV12-3 or TRBV12-4 and TRBJ2-1; no clear D gene. CDR3 size: 15 residues. V was cut by 5 bases and J by 6 bases, with 17 bases left in between. CDR3 loop: CASSVPWPKGNEQFF. DNA for the CDR3: TGTGCCAGCAGTGTCCCTTGGCCCAAGGGCAATGAGCAGTTCTTC.

This clonotype was counted a few times. The chain combines TRBV20-1 with TRBJ1-5; no reliable D call. Trimming took off 5 bases at V and 0 bases at J, with 20 bases between the two ends. This CDR3 comprises 17 residues. The germline gives CDR1 DFQATT, CDR2 SNEGSKA (reference sequence). This CDR3 reads CSAGPAATPPSNQPQHF. In nucleotides, the CDR3 is TGCAGTGCTGGCCCTGCGGCTACTCCACCTAGCAATCAGCCCCAGCATTTT.

The chain uses TRBV24-1 and TRBJ1-2; 9 bases fit TRBD1. The CDR3 is 15 amino acids. V gave up 4 bases and J gave up 3 bases; unmatched junction bases: 5. The germline V gene has CDR1 KGHDR and CDR2 SFDVKD. CDR3 nucleotides: TGTGCCACCAGTGACACCGGACAGGGGCACTATGGCTACACCTTC. It codes for CATSDTGQGHYGYTF.

Many counts were recorded for this clonotype. The CDR3 DNA follows: TGTGCCAGCAGCCCACTTCTTAAAGAAAAACTGTTTTTT. Translating it yields CASSPLLKEKLFF. The chain recombines TRBV7-9 with TRBJ1-4; D is undetermined. Germline loops: CDR1 SEHNR, CDR2 FQNEAQ (reference sequence). The CDR3 runs to 13 residues. The ends were cut back, 5 bases at V and 8 bases at J, with 12 bases in the middle. Filled out from reference TRBV7-9 and TRBJ1-4, the complete variable domain reads DTGVSQNPRHKITKRGQNVTFRCDPISEHNRLYWYRQTLGQGPEFLTYFQNEAQLEKSRLLSDRFSAERPKGSFSTLEIQRTEQGDSAMYLCASSPLLKEKLFFGSGTQLSVL.

This clonotype showed up just a few times. V is TRBV5-8 and J is TRBJ1-3; D not certain. The CDR3 is 14 amino acids. Trimming pared 2 bases from V and 0 bases from J, leaving 6 bases between. The V gene's germline CDR1 is SGHTS and CDR2 YDEGEE. CDR3 in DNA: TGTGCCAGCAGCTTCCGGGACTCTGGAAACACCATATATTTT. Protein: CASSFRDSGNTIYF.

A few counts support this clonotype. V gene TRBV20-1 combines with J gene TRBJ2-3; D possibly matches TRBD1 or TRBD2 (5 bases each). Germline V gene lookup returns CDR1 DFQATT and CDR2 SNEGSKA (reference sequence). The CDR3 is 14 residues long. The ends were cut back, 5 bases at V and 5 bases at J, with 17 bases in the middle. The CDR3 DNA reads TGCAGTGCTCTAGGGGAGCCTGGAGGAGATACGCAGTATTTT. Amino acids: CSALGEPGGDTQYF.

This clonotype came up a few times. This rearrangement joins TRBV15 to TRBJ2-5, with a tentative D call TRBD2 (5 bases). The CDR3 sequence is 12 residues long. Germline V gene data show CDR1 as LNHNV and CDR2 as YYDKDF (reference sequence). Deletions cut 9 bases from V and 3 bases from J, with 11 bases between. The CDR3 DNA sequence: TGTGCCACAAGCGTCGGGGAAGAGACCCAGTACTTC. Its translation: CATSVGEETQYF. Based on the CDR3 plus reference TRBV15 and TRBJ2-5, the full variable domain is DAMVIQNPRYQVTQFGKPVTLSCSQTLNHNVMYWYQQKSSQAPKLLFHYYDKDFNNEADTPDNFQSRRPNTSFCFLDIRSPGLGDTAMYLCATSVGEETQYFGPGTRLLVL.

This clonotype was counted many times. The chain employs TRBV15 and TRBJ1-5; no clear D gene. The CDR3 totals 12 residues. The germline CDR1 and CDR2 sequences are LNHNV and YYDKDF (reference sequence). The germline V and J ends were trimmed by 9 bases and 13 bases, with 19 bases remaining between them. CDR3 in DNA: TGTGCCACTTCAGAAGCTAGAGGGATTCAGCATTTT. Encoded protein: CATSEARGIQHF.

The chain recombines TRBV20-1 with TRBJ2-1; the match to TRBD2 covers 8 bases. This CDR3 has 14 amino acids. CDR1 and CDR2 (germline): DFQATT, SNEGSKA (reference sequence). V was clipped by 6 bases and J by 6 bases; unmatched bases: 10. The CDR3 sequence: CSATGTRFLNEQFF. CDR3 sequence (DNA): TGCAGTGCAACCGGGACTAGGTTCCTCAATGAGCAGTTCTTC.

This clonotype was picked up many times. The chain uses TRBV3-1 and TRBJ2-7; no firm D call. CDR1 is LGHDT, CDR2 YNNKEL, per germline (reference sequence). CDR3 length: 14 amino acids. V shed 0 bases and J shed 5 bases, with 11 bases lying between them. The CDR3 here is CASSQEDPVDEQYF. The CDR3 DNA sequence: TGTGCCAGCAGCCAAGAGGACCCCGTCGACGAGCAGTACTTC.

The sample holds many counts of this clonotype. The chain carries TRBV28 and TRBJ2-7; 10 bases fit TRBD2. The J segment lost 1 base and the V segment lost 3 bases, leaving 6 bases of the junction unmatched. Germline lookup yields CDR1 MDHEN and CDR2 SYDVKM. CDR3 length equals 16 residues. The DNA for the CDR3 is TGTGCCAGCAGTTTTTCTAGCGGGAGTTTGTCCTACGAGCAGTACTTC. This gives the protein CASSFSSGSLSYEQYF.

Ten or more counts support this clonotype. V is TRBV20-1 and J is TRBJ2-3; tentative D call: TRBD2 (6 bases). This CDR3 region has 16 residues. The V end was cut by 3 bases, the J end by 0 bases, with 16 bases between. Germline assignment: CDR1 DFQATT and CDR2 SNEGSKA (reference sequence). The CDR3 loop reads CSASRVEGKSTDTQYF. As DNA, the CDR3 is TGCAGTGCTAGTAGAGTGGAGGGAAAAAGCACAGATACGCAGTATTTT.

Of note for this clonotype: A much larger clone differs from this one at a single base, so this may be a read error. This chain connects TRBV6-2 or TRBV6-3 to TRBJ1-3; the D gene is possibly TRBD1 (5 bases). The CDR3 runs 14 residues. Germline CDR1 MNHEY, CDR2 SVGEGT. Trimming pared 4 bases from V and 9 bases from J, leaving 16 bases between. The CDR3 loop is CASSSRGGGGTIYF. CDR3 bases: TGTGCCAGCAGTTCCCGCGGGGGAGGTGGCACCATATATTTT.

Ten or more counts support this clonotype. The chain couples TRBV24-1 to TRBJ2-3; a weak D match, TRBD1 (5 bases). Germline V gene lookup returns CDR1 KGHDR and CDR2 SFDVKD. Deletions cut 1 base from V and 2 bases from J, with 9 bases between. CDR3 length: 15 residues. The CDR3: CATSDFKDNTDTQYF. In DNA form, the CDR3 reads TGTGCCACCAGTGATTTTAAGGACAACACAGATACGCAGTATTTT.

This clonotype was seen repeatedly, ten times or more. The genes are TRBV29-1 and TRBJ1-1, with D unclear. The CDR3 runs to 12 residues. The V end lost 2 bases, the J end lost 5 bases, and 9 bases lay between the germline ends. Germline values: CDR1 SQVTM, CDR2 ANQGSEA. The CDR3 reads CSVEPRGTEAFF. The CDR3 DNA sequence: TGCAGCGTTGAACCTCGGGGTACTGAAGCTTTCTTT.

The V gene is TRBV2, the J gene TRBJ2-7, with unresolved D. Trimming removed 8 bases at V and 6 bases at J, with 14 bases between. Per germline, CDR1 SNHLY and CDR2 FYNNEI. CDR3 size: 12 residues. This chain's CDR3 is CASQRWISEQYF. The CDR3 coding sequence is TGTGCCAGCCAGAGATGGATCTCCGAGCAGTACTTC.

This sequence joins TRBV5-5 and TRBJ1-3; D is undetermined. The V gene's germline CDR1 is SGHKS and CDR2 YYEKEE (reference sequence). The CDR3 spans 16 residues. Trimming left V 1 base short and J 4 bases short, with 15 bases between. DNA for the CDR3: TGTGCCAGCAGCTTGCGCCAGACCAGTTGGGGAAACACCATATATTTT. Protein sequence: CASSLRQTSWGNTIYF.